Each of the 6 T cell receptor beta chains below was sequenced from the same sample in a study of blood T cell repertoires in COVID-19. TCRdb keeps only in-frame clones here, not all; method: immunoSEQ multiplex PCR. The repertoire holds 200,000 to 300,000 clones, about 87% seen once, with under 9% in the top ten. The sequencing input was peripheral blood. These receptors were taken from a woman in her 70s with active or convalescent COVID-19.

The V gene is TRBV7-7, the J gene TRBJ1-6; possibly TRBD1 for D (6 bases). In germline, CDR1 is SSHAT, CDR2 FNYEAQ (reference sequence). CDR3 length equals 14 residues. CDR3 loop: CVGGPLGGNSPLHF. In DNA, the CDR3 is TGTGTCGGGGGGCCTCTGGGGGGAAATTCACCCCTCCACTTT.

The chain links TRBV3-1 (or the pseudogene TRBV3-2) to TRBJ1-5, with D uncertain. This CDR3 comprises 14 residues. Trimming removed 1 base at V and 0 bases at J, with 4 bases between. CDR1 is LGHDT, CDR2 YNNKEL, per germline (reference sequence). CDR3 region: CASSQVDSNQPQHF. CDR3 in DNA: TGTGCCAGCAGCCAAGTAGATAGCAATCAGCCCCAGCATTTT.

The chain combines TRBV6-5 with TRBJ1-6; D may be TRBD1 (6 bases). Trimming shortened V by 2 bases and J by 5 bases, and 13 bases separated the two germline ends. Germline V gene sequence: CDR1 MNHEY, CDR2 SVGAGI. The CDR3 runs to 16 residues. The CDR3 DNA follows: TGTGCCAGCAGTTACCCCCAGGGGAGGGATAATTCACCCCTCCACTTT. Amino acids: CASSYPQGRDNSPLHF.

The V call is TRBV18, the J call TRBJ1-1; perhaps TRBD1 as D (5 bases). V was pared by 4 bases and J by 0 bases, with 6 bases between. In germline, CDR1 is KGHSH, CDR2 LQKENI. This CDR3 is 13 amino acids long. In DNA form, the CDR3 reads TGTGCCAGCTCACAGGGGTTGAACACTGAAGCTTTCTTT. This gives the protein CASSQGLNTEAFF.

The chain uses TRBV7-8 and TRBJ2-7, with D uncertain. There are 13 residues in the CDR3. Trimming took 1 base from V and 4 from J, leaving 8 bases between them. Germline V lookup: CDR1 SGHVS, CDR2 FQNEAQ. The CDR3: CASSLEPLYEQYF. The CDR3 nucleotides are TGTGCCAGCAGCTTAGAGCCCCTATACGAGCAGTACTTC.

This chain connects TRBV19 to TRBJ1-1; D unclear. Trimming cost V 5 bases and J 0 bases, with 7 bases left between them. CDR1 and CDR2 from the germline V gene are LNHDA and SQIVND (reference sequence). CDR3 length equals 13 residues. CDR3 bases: TGTGCCAGTAGTGCTACAGTGAACACTGAAGCTTTCTTT. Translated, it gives CASSATVNTEAFF.